A single sample is the source of the 17 T cell receptor beta chains below, sequenced in a study of Ad26.COV2.S vaccination and SARS-CoV-2 variants. The method was immunoSEQ multiplex PCR; TCRdb's version includes in-frame clones alone and lacks a portion of them. The sample lists around 350,000 clones; about 90% were seen once. The sample consisted of peripheral blood, taken after recovery from COVID-19. The receptors were gathered from a human donor who had recovered from COVID-19.

The genes are TRBV19 and TRBJ1-3; 7 nucleotides match TRBD1. Germline V gives CDR1 LNHDA, CDR2 SQIVND (reference sequence). The CDR3 spans 14 residues. Losses at the gene ends were 7 bases for V and 1 base for J; bases not matched to a gene: 4. CDR3 coding DNA: TGTGCCAGTAACAGGGGTGGGTCTGGAAACACCATATATTTT. The encoded protein is CASNRGGSGNTIYF.

The V gene is TRBV5-1, the J gene TRBJ2-2; D is ambiguous. Trimming shortened V by 0 bases and J by 0 bases, and 9 bases separated the two germline ends. Germline V gives CDR1 SGHRS, CDR2 YFSETQ. The CDR3 length is 16 residues. CDR3 DNA sequence: TGCGCCAGCAGCTTGGTTGGGGTAGCGAACACCGGGGAGCTGTTTTTT. Residues: CASSLVGVANTGELFF.

This rearrangement joins TRBV5-1 to TRBJ2-3; 8 nucleotides align to TRBD2. Trimming took 0 bases from V and 2 from J; bases not matched to a gene: 5. Germline CDR1 and CDR2: SGHRS and YFSETQ. The CDR3 sequence is 16 residues long. This CDR3 reads CASSLGGGGSTDTQYF. The CDR3 DNA reads as TGCGCCAGCAGCTTGGGTGGCGGGGGGTCCACAGATACGCAGTATTTT.

V and J are TRBV6-5 and TRBJ2-2, with D tentatively TRBD2 (5 bases). The V end lost 10 bases, the J end lost 1 base, and 7 bases lay between the germline ends. Germline assignment: CDR1 MNHEY and CDR2 SVGAGI. There are 12 residues in the CDR3. The DNA of the CDR3 is TGTGCCACTCGGGGGAACACCGGGGAGCTGTTTTTT. Translating gives CATRGNTGELFF.

This clone was counted once. The chain has TRBV7-2 and TRBJ2-3; D gene uncertain. The ends were cut back, 3 bases at V and 6 bases at J, with 13 bases in the middle. Germline V lookup: CDR1 SGHTA, CDR2 FQGNSA. The CDR3 has 14 residues. In nucleotides, the CDR3 is TGTGCCAGCAGCTTGATGTACGGGCCGGATACGCAGTATTTT. Its translation: CASSLMYGPDTQYF.

The J gene is TRBJ1-4, the V gene TRBV6-5, with 11 bases matching TRBD1. CDR3 length equals 15 residues. The V and J ends lost 2 bases and 8 bases, in that order; junction bases with no gene match: 4. Germline CDR1 MNHEY, CDR2 SVGAGI. The CDR3 DNA sequence: TGTGCCAGCAGTTACCTGGGACAGGGGGGAGAAAAACTGTTTTTT. It translates to CASSYLGQGGEKLFF.

This chain links TRBV9 with TRBJ1-4, with 9 bases identical to TRBD1. Germline V gives CDR1 SGDLS, CDR2 YYNGEE. The CDR3 sequence is 15 residues long. After removal of 3 bases from V and 8 bases from J, the junction contained 8 bases not matched to a gene. The CDR3 spells CASSEGDRVREKLFF. In DNA, the CDR3 is TGTGCCAGCAGCGAAGGGGACAGGGTTAGGGAAAAACTGTTTTTT.

This chain joins TRBV13 and TRBJ2-7, with D perhaps TRBD2 (5 bases). With 5 bases removed from V and 1 base from J, the gap between germline ends came to 12 bases. Germline CDR1 reads PRHDT; CDR2 reads FYEKMQ (reference sequence). The CDR3 sequence is 14 residues long. The CDR3 bases are TGTGCCAGCAGCCCAGGACGGGGTTCCTACGAGCAGTACTTC. Translating it yields CASSPGRGSYEQYF.

The rearrangement uses TRBV7-9 and TRBJ2-7, with D possibly being TRBD1 (5 bases). This CDR3 comprises 14 residues. The germline V and J ends were trimmed by 2 bases and 5 bases, with 13 bases remaining between them. Germline CDR1 is SEHNR and CDR2 is FQNEAQ (reference sequence). The CDR3 bases are TGTGCCAGCAGCTTACGACAGCCGGGCAACGAGCAGTACTTC. Translation gives CASSLRQPGNEQYF. Looking up the rest from reference TRBV7-9 and TRBJ2-7 gives the full variable domain: DTGVSQNPRHKITKRGQNVTFRCDPISEHNRLYWYRQTLGQGPEFLTYFQNEAQLEKSRLLSDRFSAERPKGSFSTLEIQRTEQGDSAMYLCASSLRQPGNEQYFGPGTRLTVT.

The chain uses TRBV9 and TRBJ2-3; 7 positions agree with TRBD2. V was pared by 0 bases and J by 2 bases, with 6 bases of the junction left unmatched. Germline CDR1 reads SGDLS; CDR2 reads YYNGEE. The CDR3 extends over 16 amino acids. The CDR3 reads CASSVASSGVTDTQYF. The CDR3 DNA reads as TGTGCCAGCAGCGTAGCATCCAGCGGGGTCACAGATACGCAGTATTTT.

Points on this clone: The same CDR3 can be traced to other DNA sequences in this sample. The chain is built from TRBV29-1 and TRBJ1-3, with unresolved D. The CDR3 length is 12 residues. V was trimmed by 7 bases and J by 1 base, leaving 8 bases between them. From germline, CDR1 is SQVTM and CDR2 ANQGSEA. CDR3 protein: CSARVSGNTIYF. In nucleotides, the CDR3 is TGCAGCGCAAGGGTGTCTGGAAACACCATATATTTT.

The genes are TRBV27 and TRBJ1-1, with 9 positions matching TRBD1. CDR1 and CDR2 (germline): MNHEY, SMNVEV (reference sequence). The V and J ends lost 4 bases and 5 bases, in that order; junction bases with no gene match: 2. CDR3 length: 13 amino acids. Here the CDR3 reads CASSSQGATEAFF. The CDR3 region has the DNA TGTGCCAGCAGTTCACAGGGGGCAACTGAAGCTTTCTTT.

The chain recombines TRBV6-5 with TRBJ2-1; a possible D gene is TRBD1 (6 bases). V lost 5 bases to trimming and J lost 9 bases, with 17 bases between them. Germline V gene lookup returns CDR1 MNHEY and CDR2 SVGAGI. CDR3 size: 14 residues. This CDR3 is CASSRIQGRGEQFF. For the CDR3, the DNA is TGTGCCAGCAGTCGAATACAGGGTCGGGGTGAGCAGTTCTTC.

V gene TRBV19 combines with J gene TRBJ1-3, with 7 bases lining up with TRBD1. The germline V gene encodes CDR1 LNHDA and CDR2 SQIVND (reference sequence). V gave up 6 bases and J gave up 2 bases; unmatched junction bases: 4. CDR3 size: 14 residues. Here the CDR3 DNA reads TGTGCCAGTAGGCCAGGACAGGCTGGAAACACCATATATTTT. Its protein product is CASRPGQAGNTIYF.

V usage is TRBV9 and J usage is TRBJ2-5; D not certain. CDR3 size: 14 residues. Germline V gene sequence: CDR1 SGDLS, CDR2 YYNGEE. V was pared by 3 bases and J by 5 bases, with 14 bases between. CDR3 coding DNA: TGTGCCAGCAGCGCCGATCCCCGTGGGGAGACCCAGTACTTC. This encodes CASSADPRGETQYF. The full variable domain, rest sourced from reference TRBV9 and TRBJ2-5, is DSGVTQTPKHLITATGQRVTLRCSPRSGDLSVYWYQQSLDQGLQFLIQYYNGEERAKGNILERFSAQQFPDLHSELNLSSLELGDSALYFCASSADPRGETQYFGPGTRLLVL.

The chain carries TRBV19 and TRBJ2-2; D gene unclear. Trimming pared 7 bases from V and 1 base from J, leaving 4 bases between. Germline loops: CDR1 LNHDA, CDR2 SQIVND (reference sequence). The CDR3 is 12 amino acids. CDR3 coding DNA: TGTGCCAGTATAGGGAACACCGGGGAGCTGTTTTTT. Protein product: CASIGNTGELFF.

The rearrangement joins TRBV6-6 to TRBJ1-2, with a weak D call TRBD1 (5 bases). The CDR3 contains 14 residues. V was clipped by 2 bases and J by 8 bases, with 15 bases between them. CDR1 and CDR2 from the germline V gene are MNHNY and SVGAGI (reference sequence). The CDR3 DNA follows: TGTGCCAGCAGTTACATTGGGGGTCTAGAGGGCTACACCTTC. Translating it yields CASSYIGGLEGYTF.